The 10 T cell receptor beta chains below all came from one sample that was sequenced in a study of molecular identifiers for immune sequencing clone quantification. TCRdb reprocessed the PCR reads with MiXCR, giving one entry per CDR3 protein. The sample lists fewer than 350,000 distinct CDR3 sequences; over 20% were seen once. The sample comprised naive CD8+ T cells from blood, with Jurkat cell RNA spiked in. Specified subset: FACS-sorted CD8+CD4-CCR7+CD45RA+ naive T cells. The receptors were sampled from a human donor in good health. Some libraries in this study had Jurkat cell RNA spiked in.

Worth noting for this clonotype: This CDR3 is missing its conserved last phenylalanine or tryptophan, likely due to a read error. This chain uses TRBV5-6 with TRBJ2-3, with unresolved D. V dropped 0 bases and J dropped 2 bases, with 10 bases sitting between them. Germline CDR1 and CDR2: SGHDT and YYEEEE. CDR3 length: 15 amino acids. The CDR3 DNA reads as TGTGCCAGCAGCTTGGCCGGGTTGGCCACAGATACGCAGTATGTT. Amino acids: CASSLAGLATDTQYV.

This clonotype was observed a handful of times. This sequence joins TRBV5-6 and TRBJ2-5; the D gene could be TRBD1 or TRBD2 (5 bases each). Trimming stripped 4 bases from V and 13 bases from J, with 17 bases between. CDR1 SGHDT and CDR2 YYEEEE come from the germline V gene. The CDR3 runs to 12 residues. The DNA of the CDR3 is TGTGCCAGCAGCGCCGGGACCTATGAGGGGTACTTC. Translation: CASSAGTYEGYF.

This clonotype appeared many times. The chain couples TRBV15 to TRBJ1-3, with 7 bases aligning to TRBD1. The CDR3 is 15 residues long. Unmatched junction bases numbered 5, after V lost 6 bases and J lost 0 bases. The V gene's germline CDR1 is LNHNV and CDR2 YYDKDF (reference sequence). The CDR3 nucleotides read TGTGCCACCAGTTCTCACAGGGGCTCTGGAAACACCATATATTTT. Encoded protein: CATSSHRGSGNTIYF.

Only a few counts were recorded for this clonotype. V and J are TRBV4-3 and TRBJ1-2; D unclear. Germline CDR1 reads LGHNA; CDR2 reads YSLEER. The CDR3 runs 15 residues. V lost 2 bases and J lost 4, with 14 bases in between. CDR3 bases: TGCGCCAGCAGCCAACAAGATACGCTGGGCTATGGCTACACCTTC. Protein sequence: CASSQQDTLGYGYTF.

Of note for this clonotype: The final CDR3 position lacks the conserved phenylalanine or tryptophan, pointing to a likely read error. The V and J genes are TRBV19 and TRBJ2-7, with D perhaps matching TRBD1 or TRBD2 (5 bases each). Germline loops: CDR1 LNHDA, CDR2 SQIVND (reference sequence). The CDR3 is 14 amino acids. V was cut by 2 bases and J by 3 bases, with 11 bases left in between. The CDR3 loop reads CASSIRGPIYEQYL. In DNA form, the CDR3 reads TGTGCCAGTAGTATACGGGGACCGATCTACGAGCAGTACCTC.

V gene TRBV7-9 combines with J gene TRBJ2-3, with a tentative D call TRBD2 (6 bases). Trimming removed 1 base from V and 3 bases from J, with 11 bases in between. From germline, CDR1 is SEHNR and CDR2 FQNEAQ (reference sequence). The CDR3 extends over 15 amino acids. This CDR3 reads CASSLDLAHTDTQYF. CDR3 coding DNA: TGTGCCAGCAGCTTAGACCTAGCGCATACAGATACGCAGTATTTT.

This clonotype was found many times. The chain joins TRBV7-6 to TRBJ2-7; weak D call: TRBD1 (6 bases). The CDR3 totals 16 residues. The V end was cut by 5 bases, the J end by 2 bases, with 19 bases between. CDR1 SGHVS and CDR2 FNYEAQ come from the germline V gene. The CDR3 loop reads CASSTTTGYKPYEQYF. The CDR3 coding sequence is TGTGCCAGCAGCACCACCACAGGGTACAAGCCCTACGAGCAGTACTTC. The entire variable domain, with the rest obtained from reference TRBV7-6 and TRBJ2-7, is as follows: GAGVSQSPRYKVTKRGQDVALRCDPISGHVSLYWYRQALGQGPEFLTYFNYEAQQDKSGLPNDRFSAERPEGSISTLTIQRTEQRDSAMYRCASSTTTGYKPYEQYFGPGTRLTVT.

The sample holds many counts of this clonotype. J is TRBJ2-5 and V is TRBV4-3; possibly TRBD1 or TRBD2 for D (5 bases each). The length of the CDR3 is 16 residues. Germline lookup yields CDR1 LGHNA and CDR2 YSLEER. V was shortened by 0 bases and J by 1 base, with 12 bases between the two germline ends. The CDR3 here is CASSQDLGTPQETQYF. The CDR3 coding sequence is TGCGCCAGCAGCCAAGATCTTGGGACGCCCCAAGAGACCCAGTACTTC.

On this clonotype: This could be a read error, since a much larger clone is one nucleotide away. CDR3 DNA: TGTGCCACCGCACCCGGGACAGGACTCGAGCAGTACTTC. It is translated as CATAPGTGLEQYF. The J gene is TRBJ2-7, the V gene TRBV5-6, with 8 nucleotides matching TRBD1. CDR1 is SGHDT, CDR2 YYEEEE, per germline. The length of the CDR3 is 13 residues. V lost 9 bases and J lost 6; bases outside the gene matches: 11.

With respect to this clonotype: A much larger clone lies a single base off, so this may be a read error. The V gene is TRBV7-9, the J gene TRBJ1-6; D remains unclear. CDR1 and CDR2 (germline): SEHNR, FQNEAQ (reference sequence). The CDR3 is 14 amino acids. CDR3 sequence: CANSPTTANSPLHF. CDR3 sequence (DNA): TGTGCCAACAGCCCAACTACGGCGAATTCACCCCTCCACTTT.